This entry concerns a single T cell receptor (beta chain). The sample is drawn from a study of T cell responses to AZD1222 COVID-19 vaccine. Germline CDR1 reads LGHNT; CDR2 reads FRNRAP. This CDR3 has 14 amino acids. The germline V and J ends were trimmed by 3 bases and 4 bases, with 12 bases remaining between them. Assay used: immunoSEQ multiplex PCR; TCRdb lists only in-frame clones, some missing. This repertoire shows roughly 100,000 clones, 90% found once; its top ten account for roughly 5%. V and J are TRBV12-5 and TRBJ1-1; D may be TRBD1 (6 bases). The receptor was derived from an adult in good health. The specimen comprised peripheral blood, sampled on day 0 of AZD1222 vaccination. CDR3 sequence reads: CASGFWQGITEAFF. CDR3 sequence (DNA): TGTGCTAGTGGTTTCTGGCAGGGGATCACTGAAGCTTTCTTT.